This TCR beta chain was recorded in a study of neurological immune-mediated disorders. One entry per CDR3 protein, called by TCRdb with MiXCR from the 5' RACE reads. Counted here are 53,000 or so distinct CDR3 sequences, 9.5% to 15% occurring once; the ten biggest clones make up around a tenth. V shed 1 base, J shed 6 bases, and the junction held 2 bases outside the gene matches. The CDR3 contains 13 residues. Germline values: CDR1 MNHEY, CDR2 SVGAGI. This clonotype was observed at least ten times. This chain links TRBV6-5 with TRBJ2-7, with 8 bases fitting TRBD1. This TCR was recovered from a woman between 55 and 75 years old with HTLV-1-associated myelopathy (HAM/TSP). The material sequenced was PBMCs. The CDR3 is CASSYYGTGEQYF. The CDR3 DNA follows: TGTGCCAGCAGTTACTACGGGACAGGCGAGCAGTACTTC.